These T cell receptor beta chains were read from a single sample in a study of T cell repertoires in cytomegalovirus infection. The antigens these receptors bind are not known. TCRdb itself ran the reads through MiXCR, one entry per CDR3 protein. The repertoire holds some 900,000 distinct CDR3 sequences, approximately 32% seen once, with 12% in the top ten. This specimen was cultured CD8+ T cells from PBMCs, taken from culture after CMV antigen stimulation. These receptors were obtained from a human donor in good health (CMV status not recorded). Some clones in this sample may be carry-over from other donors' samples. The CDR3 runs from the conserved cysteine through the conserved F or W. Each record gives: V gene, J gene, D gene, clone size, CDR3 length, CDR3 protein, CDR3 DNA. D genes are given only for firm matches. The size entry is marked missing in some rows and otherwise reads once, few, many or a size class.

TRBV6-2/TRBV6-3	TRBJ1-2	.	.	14	CASSYSRGYYGYTF	TGTGCCAGCAGTTATTCGAGAGGGTACTATGGCTACACCTTC
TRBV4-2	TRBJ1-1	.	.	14	CASSHPGSLAEAFF	TGTGCCAGCAGCCATCCGGGTTCTCTGGCTGAAGCTTTCTTT
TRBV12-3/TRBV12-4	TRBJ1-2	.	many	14	CASSFGHLNYGYTF	TGTGCCAGCAGTTTCGGACACCTAAACTATGGCTACACCTTC
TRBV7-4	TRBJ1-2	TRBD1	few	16	CASSPGGTGRHYGYTF	TGTGCCAGCAGCCCCGGTGGGACAGGGCGCCACTATGGCTACACCTTC
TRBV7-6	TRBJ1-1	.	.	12	CASSSGREQAFF	TGTGCCAGCAGCTCGGGGAGAGAGCAAGCTTTCTTT
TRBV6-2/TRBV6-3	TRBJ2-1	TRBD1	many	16	CASSMEDRASYNEQFF	TGTGCCAGCAGTATGGAGGACAGGGCCTCCTACAATGAGCAGTTCTTC
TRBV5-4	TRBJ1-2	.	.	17	CASSLEAGKGDHYGYTF	TGTGCCAGCAGCTTGGAGGCAGGGAAGGGGGACCACTATGGCTACACCTTC
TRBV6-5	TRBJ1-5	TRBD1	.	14	CASNAGGANQPQHF	TGTGCCAGCAATGCAGGGGGCGCGAATCAGCCCCAGCATTTT
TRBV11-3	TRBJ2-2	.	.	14	CASSRARGTGELFF	TGTGCCAGCAGCAGGGCGAGGGGCACCGGGGAGCTGTTTTTT
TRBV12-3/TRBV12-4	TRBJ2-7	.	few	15	CASSSGAKSSYEQYF	TGTGCCAGCAGCTCGGGGGCAAAGAGCTCCTACGAGCAGTACTTC
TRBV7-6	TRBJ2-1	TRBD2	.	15	CASSSSSGGNNEQFF	TGTGCCAGCAGCTCGTCCTCGGGGGGTAACAATGAGCAGTTCTTC
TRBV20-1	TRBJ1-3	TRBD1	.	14	CSAGTGGTGNTIYF	TGCAGTGCAGGGACAGGGGGCACTGGAAACACCATATATTTT
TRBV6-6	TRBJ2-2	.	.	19	CASSYALVRGAPNTGELFF	TGTGCCAGCAGTTACGCTTTGGTGCGGGGTGCTCCGAACACCGGGGAGCTGTTTTTT
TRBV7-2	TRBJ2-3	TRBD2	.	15	CASSSGEGHIDTQYF	TGTGCCAGCAGCTCCGGGGAGGGGCACATAGATACGCAGTATTTT
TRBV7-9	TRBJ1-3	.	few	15	CASSSLGEVGNTIYF	TGTGCCAGCAGCTCTCTTGGTGAGGTCGGAAACACCATATATTTT
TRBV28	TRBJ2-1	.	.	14	CASLEVPDYNEQFF	TGTGCCAGCCTTGAGGTTCCAGACTACAATGAGCAGTTCTTC
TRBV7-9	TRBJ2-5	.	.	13	CASSRPSEETQYF	TGTGCCAGCAGCCGACCGTCCGAAGAGACCCAGTACTTC
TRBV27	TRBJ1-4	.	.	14	CASSLLERGEKLFF	TGTGCCAGCAGTTTATTGGAGAGAGGTGAAAAACTGTTTTTT
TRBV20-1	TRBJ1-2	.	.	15	CSATGVTGTNYGYTF	TGCAGTGCTACAGGGGTGACCGGGACTAACTATGGCTACACCTTC
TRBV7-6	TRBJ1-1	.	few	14	CASSLVEQGGEAFF	TGTGCCAGCAGCCTAGTGGAGCAGGGAGGTGAAGCTTTCTTT
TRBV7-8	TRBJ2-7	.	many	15	CASSPRTAPLYEQYF	TGTGCCAGCAGCCCACGGACAGCGCCCCTATACGAGCAGTACTTC
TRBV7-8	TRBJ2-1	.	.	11	CASSFRTEQFF	TGTGCCAGCAGCTTCAGGACAGAGCAGTTCTTC
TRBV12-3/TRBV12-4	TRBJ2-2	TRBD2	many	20	CASRQRLAGGRKANTGELFF	TGTGCCAGCAGACAACGACTAGCGGGGGGGCGGAAGGCGAACACCGGGGAGCTGTTTTTT
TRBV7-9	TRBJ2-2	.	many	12	CASSANTGELFF	TGTGCCAGCTCTGCGAACACCGGGGAGCTGTTTTTT
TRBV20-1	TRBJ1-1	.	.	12	CSATDGGAEAFF	TGCAGTGCCACCGACGGGGGCGCTGAAGCTTTCTTT
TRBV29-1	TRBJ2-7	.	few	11	CSVEDSYEQYF	TGCAGCGTTGAAGACTCCTACGAGCAGTACTTC
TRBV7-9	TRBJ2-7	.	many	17	CASSLEGGAGPSYEQYF	TGTGCCAGCAGCTTAGAGGGGGGGGCAGGACCCTCCTACGAGCAGTACTTC
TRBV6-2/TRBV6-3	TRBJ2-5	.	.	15	CASSFYGHPEETQYF	TGTGCCAGCAGTTTTTACGGACACCCCGAGGAGACCCAGTACTTC
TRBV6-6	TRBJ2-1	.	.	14	CASSDGPGYGEQFF	TGTGCCAGCAGTGATGGTCCGGGCTACGGTGAGCAGTTCTTC
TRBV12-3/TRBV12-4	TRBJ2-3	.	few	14	CASSLAAIGDTQYF	TGTGCCAGCAGTTTAGCTGCGATCGGGGATACGCAGTATTTT
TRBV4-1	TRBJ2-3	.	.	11	CASSEGGQQYF	TGCGCCAGCAGCGAGGGGGGACAGCAGTATTTT
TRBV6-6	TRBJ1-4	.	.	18	CASSYSPETPPTNEKLFF	TGTGCCAGCAGTTACTCCCCAGAAACTCCTCCAACTAATGAAAAACTGTTTTTT
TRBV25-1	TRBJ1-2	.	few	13	CASSFSTEFGYTF	TGTGCCAGCAGTTTCAGCACGGAGTTTGGCTACACCTTC
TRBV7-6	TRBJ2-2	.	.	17	CASSPPPIGPNTGELFF	TGTGCCAGCAGCCCCCCTCCCATTGGGCCCAACACCGGGGAGCTGTTTTTT
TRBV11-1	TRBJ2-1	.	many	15	CASSLAGSSYNEQFF	TGTGCCAGCAGCTTAGCAGGGAGCTCCTACAATGAGCAGTTCTTC
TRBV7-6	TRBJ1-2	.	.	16	CASSLAVNGGQGGYTF	TGTGCCAGCAGCTTAGCAGTGAATGGGGGACAAGGAGGCTACACCTTC
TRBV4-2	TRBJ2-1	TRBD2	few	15	CASSSLADPYNEQFF	TGTGCCAGCAGCTCACTAGCGGACCCCTACAATGAGCAGTTCTTC
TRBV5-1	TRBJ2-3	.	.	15	CASSLAVTSTDTQYF	TGCGCCAGCAGCTTGGCCGTAACTAGCACAGATACGCAGTATTTT
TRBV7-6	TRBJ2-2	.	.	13	CASSYPWAGELFF	TGTGCCAGCAGCTACCCCTGGGCCGGGGAGCTGTTTTTT
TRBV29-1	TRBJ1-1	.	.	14	CSVEVSAVGLEAFF	TGCAGCGTTGAAGTATCAGCAGTGGGGTTAGAAGCTTTCTTT
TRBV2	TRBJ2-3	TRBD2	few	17	CAGLAWTSGGSADTQYF	TGTGCCGGTTTAGCATGGACTAGCGGGGGGTCGGCAGATACGCAGTATTTT
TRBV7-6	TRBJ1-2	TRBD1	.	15	CASSHGAGGNYGYTF	TGTGCCAGCAGCCATGGGGCAGGGGGGAACTATGGCTACACCTTC
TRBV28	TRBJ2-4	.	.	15	CASSPGTPGENIQYF	TGTGCCAGCAGCCCCGGGACCCCGGGAGAAAACATTCAGTACTTC
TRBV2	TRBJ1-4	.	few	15	CASRPRGQSGEKLFF	TGTGCCAGCAGGCCCAGGGGTCAAAGCGGTGAAAAACTGTTTTTT
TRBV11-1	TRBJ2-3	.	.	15	CASSYITGNTDTQYF	TGTGCCAGCAGCTACATTACAGGGAACACAGATACGCAGTATTTT
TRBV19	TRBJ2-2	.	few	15	CASSPPGAYTGELFF	TGTGCCAGTAGCCCCCCAGGAGCGTACACCGGGGAGCTGTTTTTT
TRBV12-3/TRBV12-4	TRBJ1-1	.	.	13	CAARQSLNTEAFF	TGTGCCGCCCGGCAATCCTTGAACACTGAAGCTTTCTTT
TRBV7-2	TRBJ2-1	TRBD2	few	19	CASSLELAGGYSSYNEQFF	TGTGCCAGCAGCCTCGAACTAGCGGGGGGGTACAGCTCCTACAATGAGCAGTTCTTC
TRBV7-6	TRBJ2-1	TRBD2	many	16	CASSLAASGGLNEQFF	TGTGCCAGCAGCTTAGCGGCTAGCGGGGGGCTCAATGAGCAGTTCTTC
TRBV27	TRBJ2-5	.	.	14	CTSSDRSGLMTQYF	TGTACCAGCAGTGACCGGTCAGGGCTTATGACCCAGTACTTC
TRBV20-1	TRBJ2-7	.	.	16	CSAKPLLSSIPYEQYF	TGCAGTGCCAAACCGCTCTTAAGCAGTATACCCTACGAGCAGTACTTC